This TCR beta chain was captured in a study of human T cells and chemical hapten exposure. Across the study: On the upper back, patch tests were applied with 0.01% DPC and read at 6 days.

In the library, unique molecular identifiers were attached to individual cDNA molecules. Using its own MiXCR run on the RACE reads, TCRdb lists one record per CDR3 protein. The data show about 82,000 distinct CDR3 sequences, 10% to 15% seen once. V trimming: 7 bases; J trimming: 9 bases; junction bases outside the gene matches: 9. Germline-derived CDR1 and CDR2 are MNHNS and SASEGT. The CDR3 has 14 residues. This sample's time point: patch test 3, about 24 weeks after DPC sensitization. Noted treatment: therapeutic diphenylcyclopropenone sensitization with weekly scalp DPC. The study enrolled 18 to 70-year-old alopecia patients suitable for DPC.

The sample in question was whole blood, obtained in connection with sensitization to the hapten diphenylcyclopropenone (DPC). The receptor was derived from a woman in her forties or fifties with alopecia areata. Some clones in this sample may be carry-over from other donors' samples. The chain combines TRBV6-1 with TRBJ2-1; 10 nucleotides match TRBD2. CDR3 in amino acids: CASTSLAGETEQFF. The CDR3 bases are TGTGCCAGCACAAGCCTAGCGGGAGAAACTGAGCAGTTCTTC.